These 5 T cell receptor beta chains were all obtained from the same sample, sequenced in a study of shared clonotypes between healthy human individuals. The method was immunoSEQ multiplex PCR; TCRdb's version includes in-frame clones alone and lacks a portion of them. This table has 2 million to 2.5 million clones, over 85% appearing once. The sample taken for sequencing was naive CD4+ T cells from PBMCs. Subset noted: CD45RA+ positively selected. The source is a man aged 18-30 years in good health. Some clones in this sample may be carry-over from other donors' samples.

The chain carries TRBV28 and TRBJ2-3; D unclear. The germline V and J ends were trimmed by 6 bases and 3 bases, with 19 bases remaining between them. Germline loops: CDR1 MDHEN, CDR2 SYDVKM. CDR3 length: 16 residues. CDR3 sequence: CASRSRYGSGTDTQYF. CDR3 sequence (DNA): TGTGCCAGCAGATCCCGTTACGGGTCCGGGACAGATACGCAGTATTTT. The variable domain in full, completed from reference TRBV28 and TRBJ2-3, reads DVKVTQSSRYLVKRTGEKVFLECVQDMDHENMFWYRQDPGLGLRLIYFSYDVKMKEKGDIPEGYSVSREKKERFSLILESASTNQTSMYLCASRSRYGSGTDTQYFGPGTRLTVL.

The chain has TRBV9 and TRBJ2-1, with D possibly being TRBD2 (6 bases). Germline-derived CDR1 and CDR2 are SGDLS and YYNGEE. V lost 3 bases to trimming and J lost 5 bases, with 15 bases between them. CDR3 length: 15 residues. CDR3 protein: CASSAGKRVDNEQFF. CDR3 DNA: TGTGCCAGCAGCGCGGGGAAGCGGGTAGACAATGAGCAGTTCTTC.

V usage is TRBV5-1 and J usage is TRBJ1-2, with TRBD1 identical over 8 bases. The V segment lost 4 bases and the J segment 7 bases; nucleotides outside the gene matches: 6. Per the germline V gene, CDR1 is SGHRS and CDR2 is YFSETQ. This CDR3 comprises 13 residues. The CDR3: CASSTQGAGGYTF. CDR3 bases: TGCGCCAGCAGCACCCAGGGGGCTGGTGGCTACACCTTC. Drawing the rest from reference TRBV5-1 and TRBJ1-2, the complete variable domain is KAGVTQTPRYLIKTRGQQVTLSCSPISGHRSVSWYQQTPGQGLQFLFEYFSETQRNKGNFPGRFSGRQFSNSRSEMNVSTLELGDSALYLCASSTQGAGGYTFGSGTRLTVV.

The chain is built from TRBV2 and TRBJ2-1, with a weak D call TRBD1 (6 bases). Trimming shortened V by 6 bases and J by 3 bases, and 15 bases separated the two germline ends. There are 15 residues in the CDR3. Germline V lookup: CDR1 SNHLY, CDR2 FYNNEI. As DNA, the CDR3 is TGTGCCAGCAGAAACGACAGGACGGACTACAATGAGCAGTTCTTC. Its protein is CASRNDRTDYNEQFF.

The V gene is TRBV5-1, the J gene TRBJ2-2; a weak D match, TRBD2 (5 bases). The length of the CDR3 is 16 residues. Trimming shortened V by 7 bases and J by 0 bases, and 16 bases separated the two germline ends. Germline CDR1 and CDR2: SGHRS and YFSETQ. CDR3 bases: TGCGCCAGCGAGGGCCCGGAGGTTACGAACACCGGGGAGCTGTTTTTT. Translation gives CASEGPEVTNTGELFF.